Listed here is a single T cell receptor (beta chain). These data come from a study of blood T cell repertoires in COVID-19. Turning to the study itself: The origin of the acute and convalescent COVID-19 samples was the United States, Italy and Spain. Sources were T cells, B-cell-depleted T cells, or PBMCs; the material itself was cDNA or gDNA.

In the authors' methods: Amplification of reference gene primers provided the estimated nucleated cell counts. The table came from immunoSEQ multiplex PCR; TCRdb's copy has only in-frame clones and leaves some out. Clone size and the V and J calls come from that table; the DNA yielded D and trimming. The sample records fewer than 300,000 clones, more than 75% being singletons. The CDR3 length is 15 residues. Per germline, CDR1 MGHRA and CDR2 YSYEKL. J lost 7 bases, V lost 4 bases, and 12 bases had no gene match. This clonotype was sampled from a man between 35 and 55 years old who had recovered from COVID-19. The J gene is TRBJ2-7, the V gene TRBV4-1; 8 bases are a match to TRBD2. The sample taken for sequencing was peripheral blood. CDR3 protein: CASSPPGRGALEQYF. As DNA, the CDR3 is TGCGCCAGCAGCCCCCCGGGGCGGGGGGCACTTGAGCAGTACTTC.